This T cell receptor beta chain originates from a study of T cells in Graves' hyperthyroidism and ophthalmopathy. Findings of the study overall: Most clonotypes expanded in thyroid above 0.001 were likewise present in blood.

Note on this clonotype: The antigen is not known.

Researchers took RNA transcripts and amplified the TCR beta CDR3 regions from them. HTBI primers were the set used in a first-round RT-PCR of the TCR CDR3. Via MiXCR, TCRdb re-called the multiplex PCR reads, giving one row per CDR3 protein. This sample has 550,000 to 600,000 distinct CDR3 sequences, with roughly 46% found just once. The diagnoses drew upon clinical symptoms, serum thyroxine and TRAb, thyroid ultrasound and orbital computed tomography. The CDR3 sequence is 16 residues long. CDR1 and CDR2 from the germline V gene are SGHAT and FQDESV (reference sequence). The ends lost 2 bases at V and 7 bases at J; junction bases unmatched: 7.

This chain connects TRBV11-1 to TRBJ2-2, with 10 nucleotides matching TRBD1. This receptor was taken from an adult woman with Graves' disease, either hyperthyroidism or ophthalmopathy (not recorded which). Input material: peripheral blood or thyroid tissue (not recorded which). The CDR3 sequence: CASSLSGRDRGGELFF. As DNA, the CDR3 is TGTGCCAGCAGCTTATCGGGCAGGGACAGGGGCGGGGAGCTGTTTTTT.